Below, 20 T cell receptor beta chains from the same sample are listed, as sequenced in a study of human T cells and chemical hapten exposure. TCRdb reanalysed the RACE reads using MiXCR and keeps one entry per CDR3 protein. The repertoire holds over 50,000 distinct CDR3 sequences, 9.5% to 11% seen once, with approximately 2% in the top ten. The time point was: patch test 1, 2 weeks after DPC sensitization. Treatment given: therapeutic diphenylcyclopropenone sensitization with weekly scalp DPC. It was from unfractionated whole blood that total RNA was extracted. The specimen comprised whole blood, sampled in connection with sensitization to the hapten diphenylcyclopropenone (DPC). Receptor source: a woman between 40 and 55 years old with alopecia areata. Some clones in this sample may be carry-over from other donors' samples.

Many counts were recorded for this clonotype. The chain is built from TRBV5-6 and TRBJ1-5, with 8 bases that match TRBD1. After removal of 4 bases from V and 6 bases from J, the junction contained 6 bases not matched to a gene. Germline V gene data show CDR1 as SGHDT and CDR2 as YYEEEE. The length of the CDR3 is 14 residues. This chain's CDR3 is CASSPRGRSQPQHF. Written as DNA, the CDR3 is TGTGCCAGCAGCCCCAGGGGGCGAAGTCAGCCCCAGCATTTT.

This clonotype was seen only a few times. The chain employs TRBV28 and TRBJ1-1; D call uncertain. The V gene's germline CDR1 is MDHEN and CDR2 SYDVKM. The CDR3 consists of 11 residues. V lost 5 bases and J 4 bases, leaving 5 bases between the germline ends. CDR3: CASSGATEAFF. The CDR3 DNA reads as TGTGCCAGCAGTGGAGCCACTGAAGCTTTCTTT. Full variable domain (rest looked up from reference TRBV28 and TRBJ1-1): DVKVTQSSRYLVKRTGEKVFLECVQDMDHENMFWYRQDPGLGLRLIYFSYDVKMKEKGDIPEGYSVSREKKERFSLILESASTNQTSMYLCASSGATEAFFGQGTRLTVV.

This clonotype was found a few times. The gene calls are TRBV30 and TRBJ2-2; D remains unclear. The CDR3 has 12 residues. Germline V lookup: CDR1 GTSNPN, CDR2 SVGIG (reference sequence). Deletions cut 0 bases from V and 5 bases from J, with 4 bases between. The CDR3 loop reads CAWSVRTGELFF. The DNA for the CDR3 is TGTGCCTGGAGTGTACGAACCGGGGAGCTGTTTTTT.

Remarks on this clonotype: The final CDR3 position lacks the conserved phenylalanine or tryptophan, pointing to a likely read error. The chain joins TRBV4-3 to TRBJ2-5; D possibly corresponds to TRBD2 (6 bases). The length of the CDR3 is 14 residues. The V gene lost 8 bases and the J gene lost 1 base, with 14 bases spanning the gap. Germline V gene lookup returns CDR1 LGHNA and CDR2 YSLEER. CDR3: CASSRGGAQETQYL. DNA of the CDR3: TGCGCCAGCTCCCGGGGCGGGGCCCAAGAGACCCAGTACCTC.

The table lists this clonotype with many counts. The chain uses TRBV18 and TRBJ2-7; 8 bases are a match to TRBD1. CDR3 length: 13 residues. The V and J ends lost 2 bases and 5 bases, in that order; junction bases with no gene match: 2. Germline V gene sequence: CDR1 KGHSH, CDR2 LQKENI. The CDR3 DNA follows: TGTGCCAGCTCACCATGGACAGGGCACGAGCAGTACTTC. Its protein is CASSPWTGHEQYF. Full variable domain (rest looked up from reference TRBV18 and TRBJ2-7): NAGVMQNPRHLVRRRGQEARLRCSPMKGHSHVYWYRQLPEEGLKFMVYLQKENIIDESGMPKERFSAEFPKEGPSILRIQQVVRGDSAAYFCASSPWTGHEQYFGPGTRLTVT.

This clonotype was counted only a few times. CDR3 sequence reads: CASTATGRAEAFF. Written as DNA, the CDR3 is TGTGCCAGCACTGCGACAGGGAGGGCTGAAGCTTTCTTT. The V call is TRBV6-1, the J call TRBJ1-1; 7 bases fit TRBD1. With V trimmed by 7 bases and J by 6 bases, 8 bases remained unmatched. The germline V gene has CDR1 MNHNS and CDR2 SASEGT. This CDR3 has 13 residues.

This clonotype was counted only a few times. The genes are TRBV9 and TRBJ2-7; 9 bases map to TRBD2. The V and J ends lost 3 bases and 4 bases, in that order; junction bases with no gene match: 11. The germline gives CDR1 SGDLS, CDR2 YYNGEE. The CDR3 runs 16 residues. The CDR3 DNA sequence: TGTGCCAGCAGCGCACGCCAGGCGGGAGGGCCGTACGAGCAGTACTTC. This gives the protein CASSARQAGGPYEQYF. Complete variable domain (other parts from reference TRBV9 and TRBJ2-7): DSGVTQTPKHLITATGQRVTLRCSPRSGDLSVYWYQQSLDQGLQFLIQYYNGEERAKGNILERFSAQQFPDLHSELNLSSLELGDSALYFCASSARQAGGPYEQYFGPGTRLTVT.

The rearrangement uses TRBV5-5 and TRBJ2-3, with 7 bases fitting TRBD1. Germline lookup yields CDR1 SGHKS and CDR2 YYEKEE (reference sequence). J was trimmed by 4 bases and V by 6 bases; bases with no gene match: 5. The CDR3 has 13 residues. The CDR3 DNA sequence: TGTGCCAGCAAACAGGGGTCCCCAGATACGCAGTATTTT. Protein product: CASKQGSPDTQYF.

In DNA form, the CDR3 reads TGTGCCAGCAGTTACAGGGACCACAATAGCAATCAGCCCCAGCATTTT. This translates into CASSYRDHNSNQPQHF. The rearrangement uses TRBV6-6 and TRBJ1-5; the D gene is possibly TRBD1 (5 bases). Germline V gene sequence: CDR1 MNHNY, CDR2 SVGAGI (reference sequence). Deletions cut 2 bases from V and 0 bases from J, with 11 bases between. There are 16 residues in the CDR3.

The chain recombines TRBV25-1 with TRBJ2-7; 7 nucleotides align to TRBD1. Germline V lookup: CDR1 MGHDK, CDR2 SYGVNS. There are 14 residues in the CDR3. J was trimmed by 4 bases and V by 6 bases; bases with no gene match: 9. CDR3 sequence: CASSPRQGIYEQYF. Here the CDR3 DNA reads TGTGCCAGCAGCCCACGACAGGGAATTTACGAGCAGTACTTC.

The chain employs TRBV3-1 and TRBJ2-3; TRBD2 matches at 15 bases. The CDR3 totals 20 residues. The J segment lost 5 bases and the V segment lost 4 bases, leaving 16 bases of the junction unmatched. The germline CDR1 and CDR2 sequences are LGHDT and YNNKEL (reference sequence). The chain's CDR3 is CASSPHGTSGRSDSGDTQYF. Here the CDR3 DNA reads TGTGCCAGCAGCCCCCACGGGACTAGCGGGAGGTCGGATTCAGGAGATACGCAGTATTTT.

About this clonotype: One junction end does not reproduce the germline sequence, and a read error may be involved. This chain joins TRBV18 and TRBJ2-1, with 7 bases aligning to TRBD2. Germline loops: CDR1 KGHSH, CDR2 LQKENI. The CDR3 spans 16 residues. CDR3 sequence: CASSPPAAGPGNEQFF. The CDR3 nucleotides are TGTGCCAGCTCCCCACCAGCAGCGGGGCCCGGTAATGAGCAGTTCTTC.

This clonotype has at least ten counts. The J gene is TRBJ2-1, the V gene TRBV3-1; 7 bases align to TRBD1. Germline V gene sequence: CDR1 LGHDT, CDR2 YNNKEL (reference sequence). The CDR3 consists of 13 residues. V was clipped by 3 bases and J by 10 bases; unmatched bases: 6. The CDR3 nucleotides read TGTGCCAGCAGCCACTCGTACAGGGGCGAGCAGTTCTTC. Translation: CASSHSYRGEQFF.

As to this clonotype: Given a much more abundant clone one base away, this may be a read error. This likely comes from a read error, as the CDR3 has no conserved phenylalanine or tryptophan at its end. V gene TRBV4-1 combines with J gene TRBJ2-6, with no clear D. CDR1 is MGHRA, CDR2 YSYEKL, per germline. This CDR3 contains 15 residues. Trimming removed 2 bases from V and 0 bases from J, with 5 bases in between. The CDR3 protein is CASSQSNSGANVLTS. Written as DNA, the CDR3 is TGCGCCAGCAGCCAAAGTAACTCTGGGGCCAACGTCCTGACTTCC.

The chain uses TRBV7-9 and TRBJ1-2; D is ambiguous. V gave up 2 bases and J gave up 4 bases, with 11 bases separating them. The CDR3 consists of 14 residues. In germline, CDR1 is SEHNR, CDR2 FQNEAQ (reference sequence). The CDR3 region is CASSLRASGYGYTF. The CDR3 coding sequence is TGTGCCAGCAGCTTACGGGCATCTGGCTATGGCTACACCTTC.

The sample holds a few counts of this clonotype. The chain joins TRBV9 to TRBJ2-7; D might be TRBD2 (6 bases). Between the trimmed V and J ends, which lost 0 bases and 2 bases, there was a span of 12 bases. The CDR3 runs to 15 residues. Per germline, CDR1 SGDLS and CDR2 YYNGEE. CDR3 in DNA: TGTGCCAGCAGCGTAGTACCGGGGGAAGCCTACGAGCAGTACTTC. This gives the protein CASSVVPGEAYEQYF. The whole variable domain, remainder taken from reference TRBV9 and TRBJ2-7, is DSGVTQTPKHLITATGQRVTLRCSPRSGDLSVYWYQQSLDQGLQFLIQYYNGEERAKGNILERFSAQQFPDLHSELNLSSLELGDSALYFCASSVVPGEAYEQYFGPGTRLTVT.

This clonotype turned up a few times. This sequence joins TRBV30 and TRBJ1-1, with D possibly TRBD1 on 5 matching bases. Germline V gives CDR1 GTSNPN, CDR2 SVGIG (reference sequence). Trimming shortened V by 4 bases and J by 1 base, and 13 bases separated the two germline ends. The CDR3 contains 14 residues. CDR3 in DNA: TGTGCCTGGACCCTGGGGACGGCGAACACTGAAGCTTTCTTT. Protein: CAWTLGTANTEAFF.

This clonotype appeared many times. The rearrangement links TRBV7-6 to TRBJ2-2; 9 bases map to TRBD2. V lost 5 bases to trimming and J lost 2 bases; unmatched junction nucleotides: 12. The CDR3 length is 18 residues. Germline V gene lookup returns CDR1 SGHVS and CDR2 FNYEAQ. CDR3 residues: CASSLSLAGILNTGELFF. The CDR3 DNA is TGTGCCAGCAGCCTAAGCCTAGCGGGGATCCTTAACACCGGGGAGCTGTTTTTT.

As for this clonotype: This may arise from a read error, as a much more abundant clone is one base away. V gene TRBV3-1 combines with J gene TRBJ2-5, with D possibly being TRBD2 (6 bases). V lost 7 bases and J lost 12, with 21 bases in between. Germline assignment: CDR1 LGHDT and CDR2 YNNKEL (reference sequence). The CDR3 consists of 13 residues. The CDR3 DNA reads as TGTGCCAGCAAGGAGGCTAGCAGGAGGGCCAAGTACTTC. As protein: CASKEASRRAKYF.

This clonotype was recorded many times. This rearrangement joins TRBV2 to TRBJ2-7; D gene ambiguous. Per germline, CDR1 SNHLY and CDR2 FYNNEI. V lost 2 bases, J lost 9 bases, and 8 bases lay in between. The CDR3 is 11 amino acids. CDR3 coding DNA: TGTGCCAGCAGTGAATCCCCGGTGCAGTACTTC. Protein: CASSESPVQYF. Looking up the rest from reference TRBV2 and TRBJ2-7 gives the full variable domain: EPEVTQTPSHQVTQMGQEVILRCVPISNHLYFYWYRQILGQKVEFLVSFYNNEISEKSEIFDDQFSVERPDGSNFTLKIRSTKLEDSAMYFCASSESPVQYFGPGTRLTVT.